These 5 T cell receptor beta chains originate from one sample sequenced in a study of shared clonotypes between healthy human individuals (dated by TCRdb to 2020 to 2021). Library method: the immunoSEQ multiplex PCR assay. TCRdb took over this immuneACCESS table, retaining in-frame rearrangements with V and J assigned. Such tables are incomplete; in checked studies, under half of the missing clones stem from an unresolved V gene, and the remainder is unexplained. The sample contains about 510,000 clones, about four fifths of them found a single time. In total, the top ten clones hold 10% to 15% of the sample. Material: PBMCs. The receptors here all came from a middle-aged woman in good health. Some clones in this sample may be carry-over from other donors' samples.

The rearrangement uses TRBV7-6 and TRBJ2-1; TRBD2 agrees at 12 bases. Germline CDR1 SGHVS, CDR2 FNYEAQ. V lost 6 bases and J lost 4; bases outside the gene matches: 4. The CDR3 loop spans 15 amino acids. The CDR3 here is CASSSGTSGYNEQFF. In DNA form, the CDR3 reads TGTGCCAGCAGTTCCGGGACTAGCGGGTACAATGAGCAGTTCTTC.

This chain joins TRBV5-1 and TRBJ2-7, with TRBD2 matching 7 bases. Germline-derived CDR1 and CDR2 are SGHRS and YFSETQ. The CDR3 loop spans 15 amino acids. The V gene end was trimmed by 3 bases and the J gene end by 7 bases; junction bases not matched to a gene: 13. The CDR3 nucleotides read TGCGCCAGCAGCTACTCTAGCGGAGTGGGGGGGGAGCAGTACTTC. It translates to CASSYSSGVGGEQYF.

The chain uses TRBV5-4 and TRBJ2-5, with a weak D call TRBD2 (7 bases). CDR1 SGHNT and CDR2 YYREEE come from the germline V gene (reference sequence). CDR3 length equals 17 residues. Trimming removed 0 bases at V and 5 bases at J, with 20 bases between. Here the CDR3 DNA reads TGTGCCAGCAGCTTGGGCCTAGCGGAGGGGGTAGGGGAGACCCAGTACTTC. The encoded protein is CASSLGLAEGVGETQYF. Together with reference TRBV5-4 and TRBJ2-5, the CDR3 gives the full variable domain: ETGVTQSPTHLIKTRGQQVTLRCSSQSGHNTVSWYQQALGQGPQFIFQYYREEENGRGNFPPRFSGLQFPNYSSELNVNALELDDSALYLCASSLGLAEGVGETQYFGPGTRLLVL.

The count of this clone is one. The CDR3 bases are TGTGCCAGCAGTTTAGTATACTCGGCCGAGCAGTACTTC. Translated, it gives CASSLVYSAEQYF. The J gene is TRBJ2-7, the V gene TRBV27, with D hard to call. Trimming removed 2 bases from V and 6 bases from J, with 11 bases in between. The CDR3 totals 13 residues. Germline V CDR1 and CDR2: MNHEY, SMNVEV (reference sequence).

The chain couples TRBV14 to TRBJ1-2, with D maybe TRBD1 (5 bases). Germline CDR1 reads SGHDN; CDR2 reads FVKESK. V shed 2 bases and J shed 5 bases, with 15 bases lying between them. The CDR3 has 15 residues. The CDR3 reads CASSQPGTSRYGYTF. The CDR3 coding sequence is TGTGCCAGCAGCCAACCTGGGACCTCGCGGTATGGCTACACCTTC.